The 20 T cell receptor beta chains listed next were all sequenced from one sample in a study of blood T cells in healthy people across ages. A second PCR, run for roughly 6 to 11 cycles, used a sample-barcoded 5' primer plus a J-beta primer mix. TCRdb processed the 5' RACE reads anew with MiXCR; each CDR3 protein has one entry. The sample gives about 1.6 million distinct CDR3 sequences, 30% to 40% of which show up once; over 9% is in the top ten. Sequenced material: blood. These receptors were obtained from a woman in her thirties in good health.

This chain joins TRBV30 and TRBJ2-5; D is possibly TRBD1 (5 bases). The V end lost 3 bases, the J end lost 11 bases, and 16 bases lay between the germline ends. CDR3 size: 12 residues. Germline CDR1 is GTSNPN and CDR2 is SVGIG (reference sequence). DNA of the CDR3: TGTGCCTGGAGCCCCCCTCTAGGGGATCAGTACTTC. It encodes CAWSPPLGDQYF.

The chain couples TRBV7-3 to TRBJ2-1, with TRBD2 matching 8 bases. The CDR3 length is 14 residues. CDR1 and CDR2 (germline): SGHTA, FQGTGA. With 8 bases clipped from V and 7 bases from J, the junction kept 10 bases outside the gene matches. CDR3 in DNA: TGTGCCAGCGCGGGGGGCCCCCCGCCTAATGAGCAGTTCTTC. This gives the protein CASAGGPPPNEQFF.

This clonotype came up a few times. This sequence joins TRBV4-1 and TRBJ2-7; 9 bases line up with TRBD1. The germline V gene encodes CDR1 MGHRA and CDR2 YSYEKL. The CDR3 length is 15 residues. In DNA form, the CDR3 reads TGCGCATGCCGGGACAGGGATGCCCCTACCTACGAGCAGTACTTC. Its protein is CACRDRDAPTYEQYF.

This chain joins TRBV9 and TRBJ2-3; the match to TRBD1 covers 9 bases. Germline CDR1 reads SGDLS; CDR2 reads YYNGEE. The V segment lost 2 bases and the J segment 2 bases; nucleotides outside the gene matches: 3. CDR3 length equals 15 residues. The CDR3 nucleotides read TGTGCCAGCAGCGTCGACAGGGGGATCACAGATACGCAGTATTTT. Translating gives CASSVDRGITDTQYF. Complete variable domain (other parts from reference TRBV9 and TRBJ2-3): DSGVTQTPKHLITATGQRVTLRCSPRSGDLSVYWYQQSLDQGLQFLIQYYNGEERAKGNILERFSAQQFPDLHSELNLSSLELGDSALYFCASSVDRGITDTQYFGPGTRLTVL.

The chain uses TRBV13 and TRBJ1-6, with a possible D match to TRBD1 (5 bases). Germline CDR1 and CDR2: PRHDT and FYEKMQ (reference sequence). The CDR3 contains 15 residues. Trimming stripped 5 bases from V and 2 bases from J, with 10 bases between. The CDR3 protein is CASSMKGTYNSPLHF. The CDR3 DNA is TGTGCCAGCAGCATGAAGGGGACCTATAATTCACCCCTCCACTTT.

The rearrangement joins TRBV20-1 to TRBJ1-5, with a weak D call TRBD1 (6 bases). CDR3 size: 14 residues. CDR1 DFQATT and CDR2 SNEGSKA come from the germline V gene (reference sequence). The ends were cut back, 6 bases at V and 3 bases at J, with 15 bases in the middle. The CDR3 bases are TGCAGTGCCCTACGTACAGGGCACAATCAGCCCCAGCATTTT. Protein: CSALRTGHNQPQHF.

This chain connects TRBV12-5 to TRBJ2-1; tentative D call: TRBD1 (5 bases). The germline V and J ends were trimmed by 0 bases and 6 bases, with 9 bases remaining between them. The CDR3 totals 14 residues. The V gene's germline CDR1 is LGHNT and CDR2 FRNRAP. CDR3 in DNA: TGTGCTAGTGGTTTGGTAGGGGCCTCCAATGAGCAGTTCTTC. Its translation is CASGLVGASNEQFF.

This chain connects TRBV20-1 to TRBJ2-1; D gene unclear. V lost 5 bases and J 4 bases, leaving 18 bases between the germline ends. The CDR3 runs to 15 residues. Germline CDR1 reads DFQATT; CDR2 reads SNEGSKA (reference sequence). The CDR3 region has the DNA TGCAGTGCTCCGCCGTCTGGCGGAGTGTACAATGAGCAGTTCTTC. The encoded protein is CSAPPSGGVYNEQFF.

The chain recombines TRBV21-1 with TRBJ2-4; TRBD2 reflects the table's D call only, with no check against the DNA. TRBV21-1 is designated a pseudogene. The CDR3 is made up of 18 amino acids. CDR3 sequence (DNA): TGTGCCAGCAGCAAAAAAGGGCAACCAGGGACTGACCAGGGTGTGCAGTACTTC. Its translation is CASSKKGQPGTDQGVQYF.

This clonotype showed up just a few times. This chain joins TRBV6-6 and TRBJ2-5; TRBD1 or TRBD2 may be the D gene (9 bases each). Germline CDR1 reads MNHNY; CDR2 reads SVGAGI (reference sequence). V was cut by 8 bases and J by 4 bases, with 23 bases left in between. The CDR3 spans 16 residues. The CDR3 region is CASSGGLAGQGETQYF. CDR3 coding DNA: TGTGCCAGCTCAGGGGGGCTAGCGGGACAGGGAGAGACCCAGTACTTC.

CDR3 loop: CASTTLLGSGKNIQYF. As DNA, the CDR3 is TGTGCCAGCACCACGTTACTTGGCTCGGGCAAAAACATTCAGTACTTC. The chain links TRBV27 to TRBJ2-4; D call uncertain. V was cut by 7 bases and J by 3 bases, with 19 bases left in between. Germline CDR1 is MNHEY and CDR2 is SMNVEV (reference sequence). This CDR3 is 16 amino acids long.

The rearrangement joins TRBV20-1 to TRBJ1-5; 11 bases are shared with TRBD1. V trimming: 6 bases; J trimming: 7 bases; junction bases outside the gene matches: 8. The CDR3 totals 14 residues. Germline V lookup: CDR1 DFQATT, CDR2 SNEGSKA (reference sequence). The CDR3 spells CSARTGGAGQPQHF. CDR3 nucleotide sequence: TGCAGTGCCAGGACAGGGGGCGCCGGGCAGCCCCAGCATTTT.

This clonotype was counted a few times. V gene TRBV7-8 combines with J gene TRBJ2-7; D is perhaps TRBD1 or TRBD2 (5 bases each). The CDR3 loop spans 17 amino acids. Trimming stripped 5 bases from V and 2 bases from J, with 22 bases between. Germline V lookup: CDR1 SGHVS, CDR2 FQNEAQ. The DNA for the CDR3 is TGTGCCAGCAGCCAAAGTCACCAATGGGACGGAACCTACGAGCAGTACTTC. As protein: CASSQSHQWDGTYEQYF. Full variable domain (outside the CDR3, taken from reference TRBV7-8 and TRBJ2-7): GAGVSQSPRYKVAKRGQDVALRCDPISGHVSLFWYQQALGQGPEFLTYFQNEAQLDKSGLPSDRFFAERPEGSVSTLKIQRTQQEDSAVYLCASSQSHQWDGTYEQYFGPGTRLTVT.

The chain recombines TRBV4-1 with TRBJ2-1, with D possibly TRBD2 on 5 matching bases. The ends were cut back, 0 bases at V and 0 bases at J, with 12 bases in the middle. The CDR3 spans 17 residues. Germline lookup yields CDR1 MGHRA and CDR2 YSYEKL. For the CDR3, the DNA is TGCGCCAGCAGCCAAGATGGGAGCGTTAGCTCCTACAATGAGCAGTTCTTC. This translates into CASSQDGSVSSYNEQFF.

The V and J genes are TRBV20-1 and TRBJ2-5; 8 bases match TRBD2. The J segment lost 2 bases and the V segment lost 7 bases, leaving 15 bases of the junction unmatched. Germline loops: CDR1 DFQATT, CDR2 SNEGSKA (reference sequence). The CDR3 runs 16 residues. This chain's CDR3 is CSVQPGLGVGQETQYF. CDR3 nucleotides: TGCAGTGTTCAACCGGGACTAGGAGTTGGTCAAGAGACCCAGTACTTC.

This clonotype was counted a few times. The chain links TRBV3-1 to TRBJ1-1; D remains unclear. Germline V gene data show CDR1 as LGHDT and CDR2 as YNNKEL (reference sequence). The CDR3 has 15 amino acids. The germline V and J ends were trimmed by 0 bases and 7 bases, with 15 bases remaining between them. The CDR3 DNA reads as TGTGCCAGCAGCCAAGATAACCGAGCCGTTGGTGAAGCTTTCTTT. Translating gives CASSQDNRAVGEAFF.

The V gene is TRBV29-1, the J gene TRBJ2-2; no clear D gene. The germline CDR1 and CDR2 sequences are SQVTM and ANQGSEA. This CDR3 region has 13 residues. Trimming removed 5 bases from V and 0 bases from J, with 7 bases in between. CDR3: CSVSATNTGELFF. The DNA of the CDR3 is TGCAGCGTTTCCGCCACGAACACCGGGGAGCTGTTTTTT.

This rearrangement joins TRBV3-1 to TRBJ2-4; perhaps TRBD2 as D (6 bases). Germline V gives CDR1 LGHDT, CDR2 YNNKEL (reference sequence). V was trimmed by 4 bases and J by 15 bases, leaving 16 bases between them. The CDR3 runs to 12 residues. The CDR3 nucleotides are TGTGCCAGCAGCCTATCCGGGACTGGAGGGTACTTC. This codes for CASSLSGTGGYF.

This clonotype showed up just a few times. The CDR3 here is CASSLDFLNEQFF. The CDR3 DNA follows: TGTGCCAGCAGCTTAGACTTTCTCAATGAGCAGTTCTTC. The chain couples TRBV11-2 to TRBJ2-1; D unresolved. Trimming left V 0 bases short and J 6 bases short, with 6 bases between. The germline gives CDR1 SGHAT, CDR2 FQNNGV. The CDR3 covers 13 residues.

This chain links TRBV7-9 with TRBJ1-4; D may be TRBD1 (5 bases). Germline lookup yields CDR1 SEHNR and CDR2 FQNEAQ (reference sequence). The CDR3 has 12 residues. Between the trimmed V and J ends, which lost 3 bases and 6 bases, there was a span of 5 bases. The CDR3 bases are TGTGCCAGCAGCTTGGGGGATGAAAAACTGTTTTTT. Its protein is CASSLGDEKLFF.